These 26 T cell receptor beta chains were sequenced from one sample in a study of response to subunit inactivated influenza vaccine. MiXCR, applied by TCRdb to the RT-PCR reads, yields one record per CDR3 protein. The repertoire includes about 530,000 distinct CDR3 sequences, approximately 12% of them detected once, and approximately 10% sits in the top ten. The sequencing here drew on PBMCs from blood, taken on the day of vaccination. The source of these receptors is a man aged 45-60 years who received an inactivated influenza vaccine.

There are many counts of this clonotype. V usage is TRBV11-2 and J usage is TRBJ2-4; the D gene could be TRBD1 or TRBD2 (6 bases each). Looked up from germline, CDR1 is SGHAT and CDR2 is FQNNGV. The CDR3 covers 13 residues. V dropped 5 bases and J dropped 2 bases, with 7 bases sitting between them. The CDR3 is CASSGGPKNIQYF. CDR3 DNA sequence: TGTGCCAGCAGCGGGGGGCCCAAAAACATTCAGTACTTC.

The chain employs TRBV6-1 and TRBJ2-5; D remains ambiguous. CDR3 length: 18 amino acids. Trimming took off 1 base at V and 5 bases at J, with 23 bases between the two ends. Germline V CDR1 and CDR2: MNHNS, SASEGT. CDR3 protein: CASSEGSLRRVLTETQYF. The CDR3 DNA follows: TGTGCCAGCAGTGAAGGGTCCCTACGCAGAGTACTTACGGAGACCCAGTACTTC.

The V call is TRBV6-2 or TRBV6-3, the J call TRBJ2-5; D is perhaps TRBD1 or TRBD2 (6 bases each). The CDR3 covers 15 residues. V shed 2 bases and J shed 2 bases, with 12 bases lying between them. CDR1 is MNHEY and CDR2 is SVGEGT in the germline V gene. The CDR3 protein is CASSYRGTSQETQYF. CDR3 bases: TGTGCCAGCAGTTACCGGGGGACATCTCAAGAGACCCAGTACTTC.

This chain uses TRBV6-5 with TRBJ2-1; TRBD2 matches at 10 bases. The trim removed 7 bases at V and 6 bases at J, leaving 9 bases unmatched. Germline CDR1 is MNHEY and CDR2 is SVGAGI. The CDR3 is 15 amino acids. Here the CDR3 DNA reads TGTGCCAGCATTAGAGCGGGAGGGCCGAGCAATGAGCAGTTCTTC. It is translated as CASIRAGGPSNEQFF.

The chain carries TRBV20-1 and TRBJ2-7; TRBD1 or TRBD2 may be the D gene (7 bases each). This CDR3 has 15 amino acids. Germline V gene data show CDR1 as DFQATT and CDR2 as SNEGSKA (reference sequence). Between the trimmed V and J ends, which lost 2 bases and 3 bases, there was a span of 17 bases. CDR3 bases: TGCAGTGCTAGAAGGGGAGGGGGCATTGGCTACGAGCAGTACTTC. The encoded protein is CSARRGGGIGYEQYF.

V gene TRBV6-2 or TRBV6-3 combines with J gene TRBJ1-5, with TRBD1 as a possible D gene (6 bases). Trimming pared 4 bases from V and 6 bases from J, leaving 13 bases between. Germline CDR1 is MNHEY and CDR2 is SVGEGT. The CDR3 totals 14 residues. The CDR3 sequence is CASSSYRDFQPQHF. The CDR3 DNA reads TGTGCCAGCAGTTCGTACAGGGATTTTCAGCCCCAGCATTTT.

This CDR3 is CASSLDGGPRTQYF. The CDR3 DNA is TGTGCCAGCAGCTTAGACGGGGGGCCCAGGACCCAGTACTTC. The chain uses TRBV7-2 and TRBJ2-5; D is perhaps TRBD2 (7 bases). Per germline, CDR1 SGHTA and CDR2 FQGNSA. Trimming removed 1 base from V and 7 bases from J, with 13 bases in between. This CDR3 contains 14 residues.

In its sample, this clonotype was seen many times. The V and J genes are TRBV5-1 and TRBJ1-2; the D gene is possibly TRBD1 (5 bases). This CDR3 is 13 amino acids long. Germline CDR1 SGHRS, CDR2 YFSETQ. Trimming cost V 2 bases and J 3 bases, with 8 bases left between them. This CDR3 reads CASSFGGDYGYTF. The CDR3 coding sequence is TGCGCCAGCAGCTTTGGGGGAGACTATGGCTACACCTTC.

The sample holds a few counts of this clonotype. The rearrangement joins TRBV7-8 to TRBJ2-1, with D possibly being TRBD2 (5 bases). Germline V gives CDR1 SGHVS, CDR2 FQNEAQ. The ends were cut back, 1 base at V and 8 bases at J, with 24 bases in the middle. The CDR3 is 18 residues long. CDR3 protein: CASSLGVLVVWRTDEQFF. The CDR3 region has the DNA TGTGCCAGCAGCTTAGGGGTCCTAGTCGTATGGAGGACCGATGAGCAGTTCTTC. Full variable domain (missing parts from reference TRBV7-8 and TRBJ2-1): GAGVSQSPRYKVAKRGQDVALRCDPISGHVSLFWYQQALGQGPEFLTYFQNEAQLDKSGLPSDRFFAERPEGSVSTLKIQRTQQEDSAVYLCASSLGVLVVWRTDEQFFGPGTRLTVL.

The rearrangement joins TRBV20-1 to TRBJ1-5, with 7 bases matching TRBD1. Germline CDR1 and CDR2: DFQATT and SNEGSKA (reference sequence). The trim removed 5 bases at V and 8 bases at J, leaving 12 bases unmatched. This CDR3 is 14 amino acids long. The CDR3 here is CSAGPWDRPEPQHF. The CDR3 DNA follows: TGCAGTGCTGGCCCGTGGGACAGACCAGAGCCCCAGCATTTT.

This clonotype came up many times. The chain recombines TRBV7-9 with TRBJ1-5, with a possible D match to TRBD1 (5 bases). V lost 1 base to trimming and J lost 7 bases, with 8 bases between them. The germline V gene encodes CDR1 SEHNR and CDR2 FQNEAQ (reference sequence). The CDR3 length is 13 residues. CDR3 in DNA: TGTGCCAGCAGCTTAGGGGGGAAACAGCCCCAGCATTTT. The encoded protein is CASSLGGKQPQHF.

This clonotype was detected a few times. The chain links TRBV4-2 to TRBJ1-1, with D unclear. Per germline, CDR1 LGHNA and CDR2 YNFKEQ. The ends were cut back, 4 bases at V and 5 bases at J, with 17 bases in the middle. This CDR3 region has 15 residues. The CDR3 sequence is CASSPPAGRKTEAFF. The CDR3 DNA sequence: TGTGCCAGCAGCCCCCCCGCGGGGAGAAAAACTGAAGCTTTCTTT.

The chain joins TRBV30 to TRBJ1-5; 8 bases align to TRBD1. V shed 0 bases and J 7 bases; nucleotides not matched to a gene: 8. The CDR3 is 15 amino acids. Germline V gene sequence: CDR1 GTSNPN, CDR2 SVGIG (reference sequence). Here the CDR3 reads CAWSVESDRGQPQHF. In nucleotides, the CDR3 is TGTGCCTGGAGTGTCGAGAGCGACAGGGGACAGCCCCAGCATTTT.

This clonotype was recorded many times. The rearrangement uses TRBV7-8 and TRBJ2-7, with a possible D match to TRBD2 (5 bases). Trimming cost V 4 bases and J 4 bases, with 11 bases left between them. The CDR3 extends over 13 amino acids. Germline values: CDR1 SGHVS, CDR2 FQNEAQ. CDR3 region: CASSSRGSYEQYF. In nucleotides, the CDR3 is TGTGCCAGCAGCTCCAGAGGGTCTTACGAGCAGTACTTC.

This clonotype was detected ten times or more. The chain joins TRBV11-2 to TRBJ2-1; TRBD2 aligns across 9 bases. Trimming cost V 5 bases and J 6 bases; bases outside gene matches: 11. Germline V gene sequence: CDR1 SGHAT, CDR2 FQNNGV. There are 16 residues in the CDR3. CDR3 coding DNA: TGTGCCAGCAGCCGATGGGGCGGGGGGGCTTCCAATGAGCAGTTCTTC. Its translation is CASSRWGGGASNEQFF.

The chain combines TRBV7-9 with TRBJ2-4; D is undetermined. The V end lost 2 bases, the J end lost 5 bases, and 10 bases lay between the germline ends. The germline V gene has CDR1 SEHNR and CDR2 FQNEAQ (reference sequence). The CDR3 is made up of 14 amino acids. For the CDR3, the DNA is TGTGCCAGCAGCTTAATAAGGGCTCAAAACATTCAGTACTTC. This sequence encodes CASSLIRAQNIQYF.

This clonotype was seen a few times. This chain connects TRBV20-1 to TRBJ2-3; 9 bases match TRBD2. The V segment lost 6 bases and the J segment 3 bases; nucleotides outside the gene matches: 7. CDR3 length: 14 residues. Germline CDR1 and CDR2: DFQATT and SNEGSKA (reference sequence). This CDR3 reads CSALAGAGTDTQYF. CDR3 bases: TGCAGTGCCTTAGCGGGAGCTGGTACAGATACGCAGTATTTT.

This clonotype showed up just a few times. The V call is TRBV19, the J call TRBJ2-5, with D perhaps TRBD2 (6 bases). This CDR3 has 16 amino acids. Deletions cut 5 bases from V and 5 bases from J, with 21 bases between. Germline V gene sequence: CDR1 LNHDA, CDR2 SQIVND (reference sequence). DNA for the CDR3: TGTGCCAGTAGTCTCTCCCTGTTTGGGAGGTTGGAGACCCAGTACTTC. It yields the protein CASSLSLFGRLETQYF.

This chain connects TRBV18 to TRBJ2-3; D remains unclear. Trimming removed 2 bases at V and 4 bases at J, with 7 bases between. The CDR3 loop spans 13 amino acids. CDR1 KGHSH and CDR2 LQKENI come from the germline V gene. CDR3 residues: CASSPDGSDTQYF. The CDR3 DNA is TGTGCCAGCTCACCAGACGGGTCAGATACGCAGTATTTT. Filled out from reference TRBV18 and TRBJ2-3, the complete variable domain reads NAGVMQNPRHLVRRRGQEARLRCSPMKGHSHVYWYRQLPEEGLKFMVYLQKENIIDESGMPKERFSAEFPKEGPSILRIQQVVRGDSAAYFCASSPDGSDTQYFGPGTRLTVL.

This clonotype was seen a handful of times. V gene TRBV18 combines with J gene TRBJ2-7, with TRBD2 identical over 9 bases. The germline V gene has CDR1 KGHSH and CDR2 LQKENI. The CDR3 sequence is 16 residues long. Trimming removed 3 bases from V and 7 bases from J; junction bases left unmatched: 13. The CDR3 is CASSPTEISGSLEQYF. The CDR3, as DNA: TGTGCCAGCTCACCTACAGAGATTAGCGGGAGCTTAGAGCAGTACTTC.

The chain combines TRBV5-1 with TRBJ2-7, with D tentatively TRBD2 (6 bases). Per the germline V gene, CDR1 is SGHRS and CDR2 is YFSETQ. The CDR3 totals 17 residues. Trimming stripped 2 bases from V and 4 bases from J, with 22 bases between. CDR3 sequence reads: CASSFSVGGAAEYEQYF. For the CDR3, the DNA is TGCGCCAGCAGCTTTAGTGTCGGCGGGGCGGCCGAATACGAGCAGTACTTC.

This clonotype was counted only a few times. J is TRBJ2-1 and V is TRBV6-2 or TRBV6-3; either TRBD1 or TRBD2 may supply D (5 bases each). The CDR3 is made up of 14 amino acids. V lost 7 bases to trimming and J lost 2 bases, with 12 bases between them. Germline CDR1 MNHEY, CDR2 SVGEGT. The CDR3 region has the DNA TGTGCCAGCATTAAGTCGGGGCCCTACAATGAGCAGTTCTTC. It specifies CASIKSGPYNEQFF.

The V and J genes are TRBV6-1 and TRBJ2-2, with D possibly being TRBD2 (7 bases). Looked up from germline, CDR1 is MNHNS and CDR2 is SASEGT. V was shortened by 7 bases and J by 4 bases, with 13 bases between the two germline ends. CDR3 length: 14 amino acids. CDR3 loop: CASILRGGTGELFF. The CDR3 nucleotides are TGTGCCAGCATCCTAAGGGGGGGCACCGGGGAGCTGTTTTTT.

This clonotype has just a few counts. The J gene is TRBJ2-7, the V gene TRBV10-3; the match to TRBD2 covers 7 bases. The CDR3 is 16 residues long. Germline loops: CDR1 ENHRY, CDR2 SYGVKD. V shed 5 bases, J shed 5 bases, and the junction held 15 bases outside the gene matches. The CDR3 DNA reads as TGTGCCATCAGTTACCACCTTGGGGTGGCGGGGGACGAGCAGTACTTC. As protein: CAISYHLGVAGDEQYF.

The table lists this clonotype with many counts. The J gene is TRBJ2-2, the V gene TRBV9; 14 nucleotides align to TRBD2. In germline, CDR1 is SGDLS, CDR2 YYNGEE. Losses at the gene ends were 0 bases for V and 2 bases for J; bases not matched to a gene: 3. The CDR3 has 18 amino acids. For the CDR3, the DNA is TGTGCCAGCAGCGTAGGTGGACTAGCGGGAGGTAACACCGGGGAGCTGTTTTTT. Its protein is CASSVGGLAGGNTGELFF.

Many counts were recorded for this clonotype. The chain couples TRBV5-1 to TRBJ2-7; 8 bases match TRBD1. Germline assignment: CDR1 SGHRS and CDR2 YFSETQ. This CDR3 spans 15 amino acids. With V trimmed by 5 bases and J by 1 base, 8 bases remained unmatched. The CDR3 reads CASRRQGTSSYEQYF. The CDR3 DNA follows: TGCGCCAGCAGGCGACAGGGGACTTCGTCCTACGAGCAGTACTTC.